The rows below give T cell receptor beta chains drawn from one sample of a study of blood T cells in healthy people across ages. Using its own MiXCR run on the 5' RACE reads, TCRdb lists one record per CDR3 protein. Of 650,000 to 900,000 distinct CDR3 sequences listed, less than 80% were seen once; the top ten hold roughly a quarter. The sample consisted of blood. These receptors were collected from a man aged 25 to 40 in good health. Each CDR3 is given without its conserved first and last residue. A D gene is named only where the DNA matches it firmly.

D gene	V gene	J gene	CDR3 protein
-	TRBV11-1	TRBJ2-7	ASSHPDRTGTYEQY
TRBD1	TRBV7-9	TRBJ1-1	ASSAGQGANTEAF
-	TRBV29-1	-	SVEGRGGEQY
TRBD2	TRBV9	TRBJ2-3	ASSVEGGGFTDTQY
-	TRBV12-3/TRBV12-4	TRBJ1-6	ASSLRRGTANSPLH
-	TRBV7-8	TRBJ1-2	ASSIDGTYGYT
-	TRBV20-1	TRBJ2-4	SAAGGLAKNIQY
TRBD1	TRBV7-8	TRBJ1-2	ASSSGDRAPNYGYT
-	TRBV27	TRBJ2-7	ASSLVLGPLPYEQY
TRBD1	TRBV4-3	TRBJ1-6	ASSRQNVVTGDSPLH
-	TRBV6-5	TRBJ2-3	ATNPPTSTDTQY
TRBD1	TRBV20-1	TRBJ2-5	SARGWGTGLY
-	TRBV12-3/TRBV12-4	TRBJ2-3	ASMGGARDTQY
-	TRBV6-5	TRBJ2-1	ASSYSIWGRGSYNEQF
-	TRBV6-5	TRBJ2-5	ASSYEGRTQY
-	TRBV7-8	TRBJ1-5	ASSLYLGRRGNQPQH
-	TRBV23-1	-	ASNKRLREQY
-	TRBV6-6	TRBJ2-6	ASRPFSVAGANVLT
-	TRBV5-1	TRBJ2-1	ASSLDPEGNEQF
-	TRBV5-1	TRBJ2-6	ASSFPGAMVGANVLT
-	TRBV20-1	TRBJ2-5	SARDDPGPSGETQY
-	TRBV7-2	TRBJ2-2	ASSLAGGPTGELF
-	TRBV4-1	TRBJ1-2	ASSQIRDGIYGYT
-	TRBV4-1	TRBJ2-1	ASSQLPVGLNEQF
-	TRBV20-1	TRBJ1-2	SAEADYGYT
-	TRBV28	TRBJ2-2	ASLLTDRSSTGELF
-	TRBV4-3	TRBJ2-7	ASSQNPRGEQY
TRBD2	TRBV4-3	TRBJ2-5	ASSQDWTSGETQY
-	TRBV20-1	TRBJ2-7	SARDPGSEQY
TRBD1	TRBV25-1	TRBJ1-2	ASSEWGGGANYGYT
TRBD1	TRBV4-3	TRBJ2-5	ASSQEYRGETQY
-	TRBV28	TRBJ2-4	ASSFWSSDPGLAKNIQY
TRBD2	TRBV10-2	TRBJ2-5	ASSDLAGAWQY
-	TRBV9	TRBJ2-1	ASSVEPGVGYEQF
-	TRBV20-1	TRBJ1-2	SASHMAKEGYGYT
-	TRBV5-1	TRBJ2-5	ASSLRRAQETQY
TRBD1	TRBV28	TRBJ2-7	ASSRTDRVSGEQY
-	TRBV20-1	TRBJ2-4	SAKRARENIQY
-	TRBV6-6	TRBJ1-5	ASRSPGSHQPQH
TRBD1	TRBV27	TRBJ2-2	ASSDDRGRTGELF
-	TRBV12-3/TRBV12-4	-	ASSGWDRLYEQY
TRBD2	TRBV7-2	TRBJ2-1	ASVLAGGYNEQF
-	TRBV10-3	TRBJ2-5	AINSGLTQETQY
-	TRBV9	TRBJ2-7	ASSGEGGNYEQY
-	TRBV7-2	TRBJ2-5	ASSPPLVGETQY
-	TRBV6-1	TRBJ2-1	ASSDDWPALNNERF
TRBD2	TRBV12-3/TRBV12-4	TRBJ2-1	ASSSLTSGEYNEQF
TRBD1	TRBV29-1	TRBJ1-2	SGGTENNYGYT
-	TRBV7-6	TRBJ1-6	ASRADRRSPLH
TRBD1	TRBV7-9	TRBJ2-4	ANSSGQGAAKNIQY